The present T cell receptor (beta chain) was sequenced within a study of human T cells and chemical hapten exposure. Study information: All through the approximately 25-week study, the scalp of each patient received diphenylcyclopropenone doses weekly. Findings and limits, study-wide: Among TCRs, those above 1 in 1000 frequency were unaffected by DPC sensitization. Since the donors had alopecia, their immune response may not be the same as that of healthy people. Counts of TCRs expanded at PT1 correlated positively with patch test score.

MiXCR was run by TCRdb on the RACE reads, yielding one entry per CDR3 protein. The sample includes tens of thousands of distinct CDR3 sequences, approximately 12% of them seen just once. The time point was: patch test 3, about 24 weeks after DPC sensitization. Treatment in this sample: therapeutic diphenylcyclopropenone sensitization with weekly scalp DPC. Concerning this clonotype itself: No antigen is known for it.

The sample in question was whole blood, obtained in connection with sensitization to the hapten diphenylcyclopropenone (DPC). The receptor's source is a woman between 50 and 59 years old with alopecia areata. Some clones in this sample may be carry-over from other donors' samples.

CDR3 coding DNA: TGTGCCAGCCAGAGCTCCCTTTACTCTGGGGCCAACGTCCTGACTTTC. Translating it yields CASQSSLYSGANVLTF. V gene TRBV6-1 combines with J gene TRBJ2-6; D is ambiguous. Between the trimmed V and J ends, which lost 8 bases and 0 bases, there was a span of 14 bases. The germline V gene has CDR1 MNHNS and CDR2 SASEGT. The CDR3 extends over 16 amino acids.